These 20 T cell receptor beta chains originate from one sample sequenced in a study of blood T cell repertoires in COVID-19. Data came from immunoSEQ multiplex PCR; TCRdb stores just in-frame clones and leaves some out. There are fewer than 400,000 clones in the sample; about 87% occur only once, and about 5% lies in the top ten. The sequenced sample consisted of PBMCs or T cells enriched from blood (not recorded which). These receptors were collected from a young man who had recovered from COVID-19.

The rearrangement links TRBV28 to TRBJ2-3; tentatively, D is TRBD1 (5 bases). Trimming took off 4 bases at V and 7 bases at J, with 18 bases between the two ends. Germline V gene data show CDR1 as MDHEN and CDR2 as SYDVKM. The CDR3 sequence is 15 residues long. In DNA form, the CDR3 reads TGTGCCAGCAGTTCCAGGGTGACGCTAGTTTATACGCAGTATTTT. Protein product: CASSSRVTLVYTQYF.

The rearrangement joins TRBV30 to TRBJ2-4; TRBD2 might be the D (5 bases). Germline CDR1 and CDR2: GTSNPN and SVGIG (reference sequence). The length of the CDR3 is 14 residues. V was trimmed by 0 bases and J by 2 bases, leaving 8 bases between them. The CDR3 protein is CAWSVWETKNIQYF. CDR3 sequence (DNA): TGTGCCTGGAGTGTTTGGGAGACCAAAAACATTCAGTACTTC.

The V and J genes are TRBV19 and TRBJ1-3; D remains ambiguous. Trimming removed 9 bases at V and 2 bases at J, with 14 bases between. This CDR3 comprises 14 residues. Germline V gene sequence: CDR1 LNHDA, CDR2 SQIVND (reference sequence). The CDR3 reads CASSWRGTGNTIYF. Written as DNA, the CDR3 is TGTGCCAGCTCCTGGAGAGGTACTGGAAACACCATATATTTT.

This clone was observed a single time. The chain recombines TRBV6-5 with TRBJ1-1; the match to TRBD1 covers 7 bases. J lost 3 bases, V lost 8 bases, and 6 bases had no gene match. This CDR3 contains 13 residues. The germline CDR1 and CDR2 sequences are MNHEY and SVGAGI. The CDR3 DNA reads as TGTGCCAGCCAAATAGACAGGGACACTGAAGCTTTCTTT. The encoded protein is CASQIDRDTEAFF.

The V and J genes are TRBV3-1 (or the pseudogene TRBV3-2) and TRBJ1-4, with D perhaps matching TRBD1 (5 bases). The CDR3 is made up of 15 amino acids. Germline lookup yields CDR1 LGHDT and CDR2 YNNKEL (reference sequence). V lost 8 bases and J lost 0, with 13 bases in between. CDR3: CASGGTLSTNEKLFF. In DNA form, the CDR3 reads TGTGCCAGCGGGGGGACCCTATCAACTAATGAAAAACTGTTTTTT.

This chain connects TRBV19 to TRBJ2-7; a possible D gene is TRBD1 (6 bases). This CDR3 region has 13 residues. Looked up from germline, CDR1 is LNHDA and CDR2 is SQIVND (reference sequence). Deletions cut 5 bases from V and 2 bases from J, with 10 bases between. CDR3 nucleotide sequence: TGTGCCAGTAGTCTGACAGGTGCCTACGAGCAGTACTTC. Protein product: CASSLTGAYEQYF.

This rearrangement joins TRBV11-2 to TRBJ1-1; no clear D gene. The V gene's germline CDR1 is SGHAT and CDR2 FQNNGV. Trimming left V 1 base short and J 1 base short, with 10 bases between. The CDR3 has 15 amino acids. The CDR3 sequence: CASSLVAGENTEAFF. The DNA of the CDR3 is TGTGCCAGCAGCTTAGTAGCCGGGGAGAACACTGAAGCTTTCTTT.

J is TRBJ2-7 and V is TRBV5-1; tentatively, D is TRBD2 (6 bases). Germline V CDR1 and CDR2: SGHRS, YFSETQ. CDR3 length equals 15 residues. The V gene lost 6 bases and the J gene lost 0 bases, with 16 bases spanning the gap. The CDR3: CASTTRGGSSYEQYF. CDR3 DNA sequence: TGCGCCAGCACCACCCGAGGAGGGAGCTCCTACGAGCAGTACTTC.

The chain is built from TRBV24-1 and TRBJ2-4; 7 positions agree with TRBD2. The CDR3 has 14 residues. Trimming cost V 4 bases and J 1 base; bases outside gene matches: 0. CDR1 is KGHDR and CDR2 is SFDVKD in the germline V gene. The CDR3 DNA reads as TGTGCCACCAGTGAGCGGGGGGCCAAAAACATTCAGTACTTC. Protein product: CATSERGAKNIQYF.

V usage is TRBV5-4 and J usage is TRBJ2-6, with a weak D call TRBD1 (6 bases). The length of the CDR3 is 17 residues. The V gene lost 3 bases and the J gene lost 0 bases, with 13 bases spanning the gap. The V gene's germline CDR1 is SGHNT and CDR2 YYREEE (reference sequence). The CDR3: CASSSWTVSSGANVLTF. The DNA of the CDR3 is TGTGCCAGCAGCTCATGGACAGTAAGCTCTGGGGCCAACGTCCTGACTTTC.

This clone was counted ten times or more. This chain joins TRBV5-1 and TRBJ2-7, with 7 bases aligning to TRBD1. Germline trimming cut 2 bases from V and 5 bases from J; bases unmatched to any gene: 7. CDR1 SGHRS and CDR2 YFSETQ come from the germline V gene. The CDR3 extends over 14 amino acids. DNA for the CDR3: TGCGCCAGCAGCTTAACGGACAGGTTCAACGAGCAGTACTTC. Translating it yields CASSLTDRFNEQYF.

J is TRBJ2-1 and V is TRBV2, with TRBD1 identical over 7 bases. The J segment lost 4 bases and the V segment lost 11 bases, leaving 2 bases of the junction unmatched. Germline V gene data show CDR1 as SNHLY and CDR2 as FYNNEI. The CDR3 has 11 amino acids. CDR3 residues: CAGTEYNEQFF. The CDR3 nucleotides are TGTGCCGGGACAGAATACAATGAGCAGTTCTTC.

The table lists this clone with a count of one. This rearrangement joins TRBV6-5 to TRBJ1-1, with 7 bases fitting TRBD1. The CDR3 sequence is 15 residues long. Germline CDR1 is MNHEY and CDR2 is SVGAGI. Trimming removed 6 bases from V and 4 bases from J; junction bases left unmatched: 11. The CDR3 spells CASRGMTGRITEAFF. The CDR3 DNA follows: TGTGCCAGCAGGGGCATGACAGGGAGAATCACTGAAGCTTTCTTT.

This chain joins TRBV4-1 and TRBJ1-4, with D hard to call. CDR1 and CDR2 from the germline V gene are MGHRA and YSYEKL. V was trimmed by 0 bases and J by 8 bases, leaving 13 bases between them. This CDR3 comprises 15 residues. DNA for the CDR3: TGCGCCAGCAGCCAAGAGAGCCTTAGAGGGGAAAAACTGTTTTTT. Protein: CASSQESLRGEKLFF.

The chain employs TRBV4-2 and TRBJ1-2, with D maybe TRBD1 (5 bases). Germline-derived CDR1 and CDR2 are LGHNA and YNFKEQ. Trimming removed 2 bases at V and 6 bases at J, with 13 bases between. CDR3 length equals 14 residues. CDR3 bases: TGTGCCAGCAGCCAAACGGGACTATCGGATGGCTACACCTTC. Amino acids: CASSQTGLSDGYTF.

The rearrangement links TRBV14 to TRBJ1-1, with 9 bases lining up with TRBD1. The CDR3 is 16 amino acids. V shed 1 base, J shed 4 bases, and the junction held 7 bases outside the gene matches. The germline gives CDR1 SGHDN, CDR2 FVKESK. The CDR3 sequence is CASSQGGQGPLTEAFF. DNA of the CDR3: TGTGCCAGCAGCCAAGGGGGACAGGGACCCCTCACTGAAGCTTTCTTT.

The chain has TRBV25-1 and TRBJ2-3, with D possibly matching TRBD2 (7 bases). V was trimmed by 6 bases and J by 4 bases, leaving 14 bases between them. Germline V gene data show CDR1 as MGHDK and CDR2 as SYGVNS. CDR3 length: 14 amino acids. CDR3 nucleotides: TGTGCCAGCAGAGGGGGGGGGAGGGCAGATACGCAGTATTTT. Its protein is CASRGGGRADTQYF.

This clone occurred a few times. The V call is TRBV20-1, the J call TRBJ1-2, with D uncertain. This CDR3 contains 11 residues. V shed 5 bases and J shed 2 bases, with 6 bases lying between them. CDR1 and CDR2 from the germline V gene are DFQATT and SNEGSKA (reference sequence). CDR3 DNA sequence: TGCAGTGCTCCCCAAAACTATGGCTACACCTTC. Translation gives CSAPQNYGYTF.

This clone has only a few counts. The gene calls are TRBV11-1 and TRBJ2-7; TRBD1 matches 8 bases. Germline CDR1 reads SGHAT; CDR2 reads FQDESV (reference sequence). CDR3 length equals 15 residues. V was clipped by 5 bases and J by 2 bases; unmatched bases: 8. The CDR3 protein is CASSQGQGPAYEQYF. The CDR3 DNA follows: TGTGCCAGCAGCCAAGGACAGGGACCAGCCTACGAGCAGTACTTC.

The gene calls are TRBV2 and TRBJ1-2, with 7 bases lining up with TRBD1. The CDR3 is 15 residues long. Trimming cost V 4 bases and J 1 base; bases outside gene matches: 6. Looked up from germline, CDR1 is SNHLY and CDR2 is FYNNEI. The CDR3 spells CASSGDRAFNYGYTF. DNA for the CDR3: TGTGCCAGCAGTGGAGACAGGGCTTTTAACTATGGCTACACCTTC.